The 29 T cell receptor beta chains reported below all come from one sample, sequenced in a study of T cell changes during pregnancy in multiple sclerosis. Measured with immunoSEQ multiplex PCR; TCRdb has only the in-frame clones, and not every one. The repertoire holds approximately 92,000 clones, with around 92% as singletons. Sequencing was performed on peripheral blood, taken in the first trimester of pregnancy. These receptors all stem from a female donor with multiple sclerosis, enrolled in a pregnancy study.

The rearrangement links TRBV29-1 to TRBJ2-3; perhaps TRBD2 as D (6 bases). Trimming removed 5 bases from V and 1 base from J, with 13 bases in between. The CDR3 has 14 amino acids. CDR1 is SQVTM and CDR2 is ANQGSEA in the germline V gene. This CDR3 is CSVSPGLGTDTQYF. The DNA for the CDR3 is TGCAGCGTTTCCCCGGGACTGGGCACAGATACGCAGTATTTT.

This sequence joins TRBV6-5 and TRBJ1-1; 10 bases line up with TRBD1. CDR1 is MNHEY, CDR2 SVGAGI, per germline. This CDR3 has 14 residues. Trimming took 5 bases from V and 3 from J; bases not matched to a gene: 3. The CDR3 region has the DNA TGTGCCAGCAGTAAGACAGGGGGCTACACTGAAGCTTTCTTT. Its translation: CASSKTGGYTEAFF.

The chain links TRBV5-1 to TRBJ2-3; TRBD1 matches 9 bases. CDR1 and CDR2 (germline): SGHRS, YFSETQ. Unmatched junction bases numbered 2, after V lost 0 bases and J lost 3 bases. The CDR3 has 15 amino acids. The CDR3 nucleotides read TGCGCCAGCAGCTTGGATGGACAGGGGACAGATACGCAGTATTTT. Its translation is CASSLDGQGTDTQYF.

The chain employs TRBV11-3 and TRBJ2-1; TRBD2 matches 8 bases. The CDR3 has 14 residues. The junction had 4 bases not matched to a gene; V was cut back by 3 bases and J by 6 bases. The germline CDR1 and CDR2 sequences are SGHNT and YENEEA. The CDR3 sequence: CASSFTGRVNEQFF. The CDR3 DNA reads TGTGCCAGCAGCTTCACCGGGAGGGTCAATGAGCAGTTCTTC. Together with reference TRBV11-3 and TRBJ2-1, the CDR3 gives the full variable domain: EAGVVQSPRYKIIEKKQPVAFWCNPISGHNTLYWYLQNLGQGPELLIRYENEEAVDDSQLPKDRFSAERLKGVDSTLKIQPAELGDSAVYLCASSFTGRVNEQFFGPGTRLTVL.

CDR3 nucleotides: TGTGCCAGCAGCCCAACACTGACGGGAGATACGCAGTATTTT. It encodes CASSPTLTGDTQYF. This sequence joins TRBV9 and TRBJ2-3; D gene unclear. This CDR3 is built from 14 residues. Looked up from germline, CDR1 is SGDLS and CDR2 is YYNGEE. The V end lost 4 bases, the J end lost 5 bases, and 14 bases lay between the germline ends.

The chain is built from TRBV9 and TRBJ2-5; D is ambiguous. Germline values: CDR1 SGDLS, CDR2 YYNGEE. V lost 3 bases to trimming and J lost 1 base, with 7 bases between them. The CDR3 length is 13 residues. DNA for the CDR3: TGTGCCAGCAGCGGTCGACTCCAAGAGACCCAGTACTTC. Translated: CASSGRLQETQYF.

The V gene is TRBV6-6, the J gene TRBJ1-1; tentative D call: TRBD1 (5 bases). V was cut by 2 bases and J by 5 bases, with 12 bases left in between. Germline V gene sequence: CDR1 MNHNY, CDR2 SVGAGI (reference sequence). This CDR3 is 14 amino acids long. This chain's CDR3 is CASSYADGGTEAFF. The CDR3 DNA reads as TGTGCCAGCAGTTACGCGGACGGGGGGACTGAAGCTTTCTTT.

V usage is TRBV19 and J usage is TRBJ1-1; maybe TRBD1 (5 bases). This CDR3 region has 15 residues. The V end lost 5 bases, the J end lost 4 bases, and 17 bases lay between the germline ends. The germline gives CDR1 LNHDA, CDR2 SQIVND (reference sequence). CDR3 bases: TGTGCCAGTAGTCTTGATCGGGGGGGACCCACTGAAGCTTTCTTT. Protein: CASSLDRGGPTEAFF.

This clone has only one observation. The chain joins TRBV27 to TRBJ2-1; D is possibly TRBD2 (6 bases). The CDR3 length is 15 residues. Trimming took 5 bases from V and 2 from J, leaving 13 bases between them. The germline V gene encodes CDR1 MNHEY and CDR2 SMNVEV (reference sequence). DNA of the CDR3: TGTGCCAGCAGTCGCGGGACGGTGCCCTACAATGAGCAGTTCTTC. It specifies CASSRGTVPYNEQFF.

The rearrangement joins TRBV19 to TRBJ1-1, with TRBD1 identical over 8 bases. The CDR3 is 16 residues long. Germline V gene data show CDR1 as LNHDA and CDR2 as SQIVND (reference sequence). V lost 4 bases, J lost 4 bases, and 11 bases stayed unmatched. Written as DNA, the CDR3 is TGTGCCAGTAGTACCCACGCAGGGGGCAAGACCACTGAAGCTTTCTTT. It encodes CASSTHAGGKTTEAFF.

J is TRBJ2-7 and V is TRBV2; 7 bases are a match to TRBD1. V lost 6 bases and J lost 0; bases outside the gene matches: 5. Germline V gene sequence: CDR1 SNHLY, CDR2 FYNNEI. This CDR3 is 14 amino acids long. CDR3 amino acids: CASSRQGFSYEQYF. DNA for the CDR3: TGTGCCAGCAGCCGACAGGGTTTCTCCTACGAGCAGTACTTC.

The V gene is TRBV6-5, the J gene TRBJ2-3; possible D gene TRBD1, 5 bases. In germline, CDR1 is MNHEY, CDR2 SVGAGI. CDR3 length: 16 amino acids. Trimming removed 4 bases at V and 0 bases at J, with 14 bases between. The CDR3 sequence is CASSSPGKTSTDTQYF. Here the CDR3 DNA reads TGTGCCAGCAGTTCCCCAGGGAAGACTAGCACAGATACGCAGTATTTT.

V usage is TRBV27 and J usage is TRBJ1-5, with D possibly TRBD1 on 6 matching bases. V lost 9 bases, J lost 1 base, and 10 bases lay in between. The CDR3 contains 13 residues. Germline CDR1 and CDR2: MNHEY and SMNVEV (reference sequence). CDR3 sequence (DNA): TGTGCCAGTCAGGGGAAGAGCAATCAGCCCCAGCATTTT. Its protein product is CASQGKSNQPQHF.

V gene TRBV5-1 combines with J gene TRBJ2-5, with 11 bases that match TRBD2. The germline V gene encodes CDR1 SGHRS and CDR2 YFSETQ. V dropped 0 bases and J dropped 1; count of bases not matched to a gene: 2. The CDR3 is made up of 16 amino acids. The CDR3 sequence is CASSLVGTSGQETQYF. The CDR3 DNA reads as TGCGCCAGCAGCTTGGTAGGGACTAGCGGCCAAGAGACCCAGTACTTC.

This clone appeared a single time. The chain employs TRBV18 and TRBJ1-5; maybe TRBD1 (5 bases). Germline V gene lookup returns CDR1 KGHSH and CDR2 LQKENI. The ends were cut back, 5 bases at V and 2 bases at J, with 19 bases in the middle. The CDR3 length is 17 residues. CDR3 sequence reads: CASSRMVAGTGNQPQHF. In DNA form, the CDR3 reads TGTGCCAGCTCAAGAATGGTAGCCGGGACTGGCAATCAGCCCCAGCATTTT.

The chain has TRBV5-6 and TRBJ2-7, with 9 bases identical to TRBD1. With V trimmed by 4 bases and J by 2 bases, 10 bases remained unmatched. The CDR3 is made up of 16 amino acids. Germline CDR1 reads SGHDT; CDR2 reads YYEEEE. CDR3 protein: CASSPIPRQGAYEQYF. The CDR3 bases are TGTGCCAGCAGCCCAATCCCAAGACAGGGGGCCTACGAGCAGTACTTC.

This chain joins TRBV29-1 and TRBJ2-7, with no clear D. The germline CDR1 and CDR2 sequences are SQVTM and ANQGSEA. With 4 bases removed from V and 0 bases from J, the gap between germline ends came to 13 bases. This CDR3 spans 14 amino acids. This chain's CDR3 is CSVVGYPSSYEQYF. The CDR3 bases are TGCAGCGTTGTGGGCTACCCATCCTCCTACGAGCAGTACTTC.

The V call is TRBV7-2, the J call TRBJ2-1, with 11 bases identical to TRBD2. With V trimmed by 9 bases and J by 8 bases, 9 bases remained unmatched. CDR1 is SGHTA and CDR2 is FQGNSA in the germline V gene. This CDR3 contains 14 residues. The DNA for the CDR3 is TGTGCCAGTTTAAAGACTAGCGGGATGTATGAGCAGTTCTTC. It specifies CASLKTSGMYEQFF.

The DNA for the CDR3 is TGCGCCAGCAGCCCCGGGACTAGCGAGACCTACGAGCAGTACTTC. It specifies CASSPGTSETYEQYF. The chain links TRBV4-1 to TRBJ2-7, with TRBD2 identical over 10 bases. Unmatched junction bases numbered 5, after V lost 4 bases and J lost 2 bases. CDR1 is MGHRA and CDR2 is YSYEKL in the germline V gene. The CDR3 consists of 15 residues.

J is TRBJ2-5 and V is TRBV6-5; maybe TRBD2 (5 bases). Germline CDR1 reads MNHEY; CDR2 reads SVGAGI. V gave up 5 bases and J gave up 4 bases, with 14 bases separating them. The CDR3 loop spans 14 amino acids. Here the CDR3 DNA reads TGTGCCAGCAGTAAGGACTTATGGGGAGAGACCCAGTACTTC. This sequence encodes CASSKDLWGETQYF.

The CDR3 DNA follows: TGTGCCAGCACGAGGTACCAAGAGACCCAGTACTTC. Protein sequence: CASTRYQETQYF. V is TRBV7-9 and J is TRBJ2-5; no clear D. The CDR3 spans 12 residues. The germline V gene has CDR1 SEHNR and CDR2 FQNEAQ (reference sequence). Between the trimmed V and J ends, which lost 7 bases and 0 bases, there was a span of 6 bases.

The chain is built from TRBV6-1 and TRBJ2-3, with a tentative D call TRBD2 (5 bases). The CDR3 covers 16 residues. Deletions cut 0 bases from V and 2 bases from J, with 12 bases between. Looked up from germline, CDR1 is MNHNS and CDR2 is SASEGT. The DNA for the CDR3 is TGTGCCAGCAGTGAAGCGATACTAGGACCCACAGATACGCAGTATTTT. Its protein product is CASSEAILGPTDTQYF.

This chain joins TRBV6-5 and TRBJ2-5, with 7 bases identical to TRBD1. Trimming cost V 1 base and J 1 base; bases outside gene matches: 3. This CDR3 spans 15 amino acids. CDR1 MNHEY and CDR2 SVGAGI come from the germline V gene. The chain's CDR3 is CASSYLGGIQETQYF. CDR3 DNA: TGTGCCAGCAGTTACTTAGGGGGCATCCAAGAGACCCAGTACTTC.

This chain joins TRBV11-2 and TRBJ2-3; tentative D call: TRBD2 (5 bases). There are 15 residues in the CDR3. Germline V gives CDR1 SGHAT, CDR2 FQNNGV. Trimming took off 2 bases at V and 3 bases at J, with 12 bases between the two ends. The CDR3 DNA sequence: TGTGCCAGCAGCTTAATCGGCGGGCTTACAGATACGCAGTATTTT. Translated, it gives CASSLIGGLTDTQYF.

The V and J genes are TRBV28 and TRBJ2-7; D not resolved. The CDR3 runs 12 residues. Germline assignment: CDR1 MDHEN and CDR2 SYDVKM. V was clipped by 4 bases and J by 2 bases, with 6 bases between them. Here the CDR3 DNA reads TGTGCCAGCAGTTCCTACGCCTACGAGCAGTACTTC. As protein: CASSSYAYEQYF.

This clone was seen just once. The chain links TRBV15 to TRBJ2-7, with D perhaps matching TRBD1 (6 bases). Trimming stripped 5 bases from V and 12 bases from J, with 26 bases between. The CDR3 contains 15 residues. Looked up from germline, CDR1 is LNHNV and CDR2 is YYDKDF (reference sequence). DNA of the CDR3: TGTGCCACCAGCGAGGGGGTCAGGGGCAACTATGGACGGTACTTC. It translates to CATSEGVRGNYGRYF. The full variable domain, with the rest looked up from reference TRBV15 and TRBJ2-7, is DAMVIQNPRYQVTQFGKPVTLSCSQTLNHNVMYWYQQKSSQAPKLLFHYYDKDFNNEADTPDNFQSRRPNTSFCFLDIRSPGLGDTAMYLCATSEGVRGNYGRYFGPGTRLTVT.

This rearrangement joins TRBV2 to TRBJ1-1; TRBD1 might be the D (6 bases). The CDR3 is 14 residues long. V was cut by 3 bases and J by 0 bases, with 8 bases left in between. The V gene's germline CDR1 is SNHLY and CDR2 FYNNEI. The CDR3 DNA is TGTGCCAGCAGTGATGGGGGCTTGAACACTGAAGCTTTCTTT. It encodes CASSDGGLNTEAFF.

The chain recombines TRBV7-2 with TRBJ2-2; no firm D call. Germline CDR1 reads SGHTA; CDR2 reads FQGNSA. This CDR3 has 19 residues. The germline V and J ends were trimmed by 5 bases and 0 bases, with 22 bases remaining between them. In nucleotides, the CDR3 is TGTGCCAGCAGCGCCCGACTCCTCTATCGGTTCCCGAACACCGGGGAGCTGTTTTTT. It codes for CASSARLLYRFPNTGELFF.

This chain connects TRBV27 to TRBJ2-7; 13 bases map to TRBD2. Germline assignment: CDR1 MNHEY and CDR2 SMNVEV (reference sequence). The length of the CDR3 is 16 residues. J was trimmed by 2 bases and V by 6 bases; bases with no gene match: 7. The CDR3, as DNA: TGTGCCAGCAGACCATTTGGACTAGCGGGAGCCTACGAGCAGTACTTC. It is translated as CASRPFGLAGAYEQYF.